The clone carrying this T cell receptor beta chain showed up just a few times. These data are taken from a study of T cells after yellow fever vaccination. MiXCR, applied by TCRdb to the 5' RACE reads, yields one record per CDR3 protein. Here the sample spans roughly 500,000 distinct CDR3 sequences, 15% to 20% being singletons. Germline V gene lookup returns CDR1 MDHEN and CDR2 SYDVKM. V lost 10 bases, J lost 6 bases, and 12 bases lay in between. CDR3 size: 11 residues. The TCR was taken from a young man who received the YFV17D yellow fever vaccine. The sample consisted of PBMCs, taken 15 days after the yellow fever booster vaccination. This chain links TRBV28 with TRBJ1-1, with D uncertain. CDR3 sequence reads: CATRANAEAFF. The CDR3 DNA follows: TGTGCCACTAGGGCTAACGCTGAAGCTTTCTTT.